Presented here are 9 T cell receptor beta chains from one specimen sequenced in a study of cytomegalovirus exposure and HLA in healthy donors (dated by TCRdb to 2017 to 2019). Library preparation was by the immunoSEQ multiplex PCR assay. TCRdb stores this immuneACCESS table with in-frame sequences only. Part of the clones is absent; in the studies checked, under half of the shortfall reflects unresolved V genes, and no reason is known for the rest. The sample table shows 110,000 to 150,000 clones, and 70% to 90% are seen once. Of the sample, 7% to 9% is held by the ten largest clones. The material sequenced was PBMCs. These receptors were taken from a woman between 18 and 30 years old in good health and CMV-seropositive.

The chain couples TRBV27 to TRBJ2-1; D remains unclear. Germline lookup yields CDR1 MNHEY and CDR2 SMNVEV (reference sequence). The CDR3 is 14 residues long. V was cut by 6 bases and J by 6 bases, with 15 bases left in between. CDR3: CASSARLLFNEQFF. CDR3 nucleotides: TGTGCCAGCAGCGCCCGTCTATTATTCAATGAGCAGTTCTTC.

The table lists this clone with a count of one. The chain carries TRBV6-6 and TRBJ2-5, with TRBD2 matching 8 bases. The germline gives CDR1 MNHNY, CDR2 SVGAGI (reference sequence). The V and J ends lost 7 bases and 1 base, in that order; junction bases with no gene match: 5. The CDR3 loop spans 14 amino acids. CDR3 sequence: CASTFSGAQETQYF. CDR3 sequence (DNA): TGTGCCAGCACCTTTAGCGGGGCCCAAGAGACCCAGTACTTC.

The V call is TRBV19, the J call TRBJ2-3; possibly TRBD2 for D (6 bases). V was clipped by 6 bases and J by 8 bases, with 15 bases between them. This CDR3 is 13 amino acids long. CDR1 LNHDA and CDR2 SQIVND come from the germline V gene (reference sequence). CDR3 protein: CASRGTRSVTQYF. DNA for the CDR3: TGTGCCAGTAGGGGGACTCGTAGTGTTACGCAGTATTTT.

This chain links TRBV9 with TRBJ1-2; tentative D call: TRBD1 (5 bases). V was pared by 0 bases and J by 4 bases, with 10 bases between. CDR3 size: 14 residues. Germline CDR1 reads SGDLS; CDR2 reads YYNGEE. The CDR3 coding sequence is TGTGCCAGCAGCGTAGATGCAGGGTCCTATGGCTACACCTTC. The encoded protein is CASSVDAGSYGYTF.

This chain links TRBV2 with TRBJ2-2, with 9 positions matching TRBD2. CDR1 SNHLY and CDR2 FYNNEI come from the germline V gene. The CDR3 runs to 17 residues. Trimming at V came to 7 bases and at J to 1 base, leaving 10 bases not matched to a gene. This CDR3 is CASTGSRLAENTGELFF. CDR3 sequence (DNA): TGTGCCAGCACCGGGTCTCGACTAGCGGAGAACACCGGGGAGCTGTTTTTT.

CDR3: CASSQVWTVNTEAFF. In nucleotides, the CDR3 is TGCGCCAGCAGCCAAGTGTGGACAGTGAACACTGAAGCTTTCTTT. The gene calls are TRBV4-3 and TRBJ1-1; D might be TRBD1 (6 bases). Germline loops: CDR1 LGHNA, CDR2 YSLEER. The V and J ends lost 1 base and 0 bases respectively, with 9 bases between them. The CDR3 runs to 15 residues.

In its sample, this clone ranks as medium-sized. V and J are TRBV5-5 and TRBJ2-5, with D perhaps matching TRBD1 (6 bases). In germline, CDR1 is SGHKS, CDR2 YYEKEE (reference sequence). The V end was cut by 2 bases, the J end by 3 bases, with 8 bases between. CDR3 length equals 13 residues. The CDR3 loop reads CASSFQGKETQYF. The CDR3 bases are TGTGCCAGCAGCTTCCAGGGGAAAGAGACCCAGTACTTC.

This clone has only a few counts. This chain links TRBV6-1 with TRBJ2-7; D may be TRBD1 (5 bases). Trimming shortened V by 4 bases and J by 2 bases, and 12 bases separated the two germline ends. The V gene's germline CDR1 is MNHNS and CDR2 SASEGT. The CDR3 has 14 residues. CDR3 protein: CASSGTSLTYEQYF. The CDR3 DNA is TGTGCCAGCAGTGGGACAAGTCTAACCTACGAGCAGTACTTC.

V gene TRBV19 combines with J gene TRBJ2-2; possible D gene TRBD2, 6 bases. There are 15 residues in the CDR3. Per germline, CDR1 LNHDA and CDR2 SQIVND (reference sequence). The ends were cut back, 5 bases at V and 3 bases at J, with 13 bases in the middle. The CDR3 region is CASSDGTLYTGELFF. CDR3 DNA: TGTGCCAGTAGTGACGGGACTCTTTACACCGGGGAGCTGTTTTTT. The full variable domain, completed using reference TRBV19 and TRBJ2-2, is DGGITQSPKYLFRKEGQNVTLSCEQNLNHDAMYWYRQDPGQGLRLIYYSQIVNDFQKGDIAEGYSVSREKKESFPLTVTSAQKNPTAFYLCASSDGTLYTGELFFGEGSRLTVL.